The 31 T cell receptor beta chains listed next were all sequenced from one sample in a study of T cell clonality in common variable immunodeficiency. Libraries were prepared by immunoSEQ multiplex PCR; TCRdb keeps only in-frame clonotypes and omits some of them. The sample holds approximately 50,000 clones, and no clone turns up only once. The source material was peripheral blood mononuclear cells. The receptor source for this set is a person aged 18 to 70 in good health.

This clone was detected ten times or more. The read gets to within 3 residues of the CDR3 end, and the germline J gene fills in the rest. J is TRBJ2-5 and V is TRBV30; TRBD2 might be the D (5 bases). This CDR3 spans 13 amino acids. In germline, CDR1 is GTSNPN, CDR2 SVGIG (reference sequence). V was trimmed by 7 bases and J by 4 bases, leaving 16 bases between them. Incomplete CDR3 DNA: TGTGCCTACCACCCGGTAGAGGGAGAGACC. Translating it yields CAYHPVEGET. The complete CDR3 protein is CAYHPVEGETQYF.

This clone was counted ten times or more. The read finishes 3 residues shy of the CDR3 end, and the germline J gene is used to complete it. The rearrangement uses TRBV20-1 and TRBJ2-3; TRBD2 matches at 13 bases. The CDR3 totals 14 residues. Germline CDR1 and CDR2: DFQATT and SNEGSKA (reference sequence). The covered CDR3 bases are TGCAGCCGCCCTGGACTAGCGGGAGAAGATACG. Its translation is CSRPGLAGEDT. The whole CDR3 sequence is CSRPGLAGEDTQYF.

A word on this clone: The CDR3 extends 3 residues past the end of the read, so its final part is completed from the germline J gene. J is TRBJ1-1 and V is TRBV7-9, with TRBD1 as a possible D gene (5 bases). Germline V gene lookup returns CDR1 SEHNR and CDR2 FQNEAQ (reference sequence). The CDR3 sequence is 13 residues long. V lost 4 bases and J lost 3, with 9 bases in between. The CDR3 reads CASSSQGYTEAFF. CDR3 DNA, as far as it was read: TGTGCCAGCAGCTCCCAGGGTTACACTGAA. Using reference TRBV7-9 and TRBJ1-1 for the parts outside the CDR3, the full variable domain is DTGVSQNPRHKITKRGQNVTFRCDPISEHNRLYWYRQTLGQGPEFLTYFQNEAQLEKSRLLSDRFSAERPKGSFSTLEIQRTEQGDSAMYLCASSSQGYTEAFFGQGTRLTVV.

Points on this clone: A far larger clone differs by one base, so this is likely a read error. The CDR3 extends 3 residues past the end of the read, so its final part is completed from the germline J gene. The chain links TRBV6-2 or TRBV6-3 to TRBJ2-1; 13 nucleotides match TRBD2. This CDR3 comprises 15 residues. Germline values: CDR1 MNHEY, CDR2 SVGEGT. The sequenced CDR3 bases are TGTGTCAGCAGTTACTCGACTAGCGGGGGGAATGAG. This encodes CVSSYSTSGGNE. The entire CDR3 is CVSSYSTSGGNEQFF.

This clone was recorded many times. Read data end 3 residues before the CDR3 end; the end is taken from the germline J gene. The V and J genes are TRBV19 and TRBJ2-7, with a weak D call TRBD2 (5 bases). The CDR3 has 16 amino acids. V shed 3 bases and J shed 5 bases, with 20 bases lying between them. The V gene's germline CDR1 is LNHDA and CDR2 SQIVND (reference sequence). The CDR3 spells CASSMGSASHVDEQYF. Incomplete CDR3 DNA: TGTGCCAGTAGTATGGGTAGCGCGTCGCACGTCGACGAG.

This clone was seen ten or more times. The read comes to an end 3 residues before the CDR3 does, leaving the germline J gene to fill in the end. This chain joins TRBV20-1 and TRBJ2-5; a weak D match, TRBD1 (5 bases). There are 13 residues in the CDR3. The germline V and J ends were trimmed by 3 bases and 3 bases, with 11 bases remaining between them. Germline CDR1 is DFQATT and CDR2 is SNEGSKA (reference sequence). The CDR3 DNA, read in part, is TGCAGTGCTAGCGCCGGCAGGGAAGAGACC. It is translated as CSASAGREET. The entire CDR3 protein reads CSASAGREETQYF.

This clone was recorded many times. With the read ending 3 residues before the CDR3 end, the germline J gene is used to fill in that end. This sequence joins TRBV5-1 and TRBJ2-3; 10 bases match TRBD1. The germline V gene encodes CDR1 SGHRS and CDR2 YFSETQ. Trimming removed 0 bases from V and 6 bases from J; junction bases left unmatched: 1. There are 14 residues in the CDR3. The CDR3 loop is CASSLGQGADTQYF. Incomplete CDR3 DNA: TGCGCCAGCAGCTTGGGACAGGGGGCGGATACG.

This clone was picked up many times. Coverage ceases 3 residues before the CDR3 finishes, and the germline J gene fills in the end. The V gene is TRBV20-1, the J gene TRBJ2-3; D is unresolved. The CDR3 consists of 13 residues. Looked up from germline, CDR1 is DFQATT and CDR2 is SNEGSKA (reference sequence). V was shortened by 6 bases and J by 0 bases, with 10 bases between the two germline ends. The CDR3 bases that were read are TGCAGTGCCCCTAAAGCTAGCACAGATACG. Protein: CSAPKASTDT. The entire CDR3 sequence reads CSAPKASTDTQYF.

This clone was counted at least ten times. The CDR3 is cut off 3 residues early in the read; its end comes from the germline J gene. This chain joins TRBV19 and TRBJ1-5; D ambiguous. Germline V CDR1 and CDR2: LNHDA, SQIVND (reference sequence). CDR3 length: 15 residues. The V gene lost 0 bases and the J gene lost 9 bases, with 15 bases spanning the gap. The CDR3 protein is CASSIDLTGIRPQHF. Incomplete CDR3 DNA: TGTGCCAGTAGTATAGATCTGACGGGGATCCGGCCC.

Ten or more counts support this clone. The sequence runs out 3 residues before the end of the CDR3; the remainder is reconstructed from the germline J gene. The chain couples TRBV5-4 to TRBJ2-7; D could derive from TRBD1 or TRBD2 (7 bases each). The V and J ends lost 5 bases and 5 bases respectively, with 14 bases between them. Germline V gene data show CDR1 as SGHNT and CDR2 as YYREEE (reference sequence). This CDR3 is built from 13 residues. The CDR3 bases that were read are TGTGCCAGCAGACAGACAGGGAGGGACGAG. This codes for CASRQTGRDE. The CDR3, in full, reads CASRQTGRDEQYF.

This clone has at least ten counts. The DNA ends 3 residues before the CDR3 does, and the rest of the CDR3 is filled in from the germline J gene. This chain uses TRBV28 with TRBJ2-7, with unresolved D. This CDR3 has 14 amino acids. Germline V CDR1 and CDR2: MDHEN, SYDVKM. The germline V and J ends were trimmed by 8 bases and 2 bases, with 16 bases remaining between them. CDR3 loop: CASVPQLPPYEQYF. The DNA read from the CDR3 is TGTGCCAGCGTCCCCCAGTTGCCCCCCTACGAG.

This clone showed up many times. The CDR3 extends 3 residues past the end of the read, so its final part is completed from the germline J gene. The rearrangement uses TRBV20-1 and TRBJ1-2, with a weak D call TRBD1 (6 bases). V dropped 4 bases and J dropped 4 bases, with 16 bases sitting between them. Germline V lookup: CDR1 DFQATT, CDR2 SNEGSKA (reference sequence). The CDR3 sequence is 14 residues long. The sequenced CDR3 bases are TGCAGTGCTATCATCGGACAGTCTAGCTATGGC. This translates into CSAIIGQSSYG. The whole CDR3 sequence is CSAIIGQSSYGYTF.

This clone was detected ten times or more. The read ends 3 residues shy of where the CDR3 ends; the end is completed using the germline J gene. The chain is built from TRBV30 and TRBJ2-3; TRBD2 agrees at 7 bases. The ends lost 3 bases at V and 2 bases at J; junction bases unmatched: 11. The CDR3 covers 16 residues. Germline lookup yields CDR1 GTSNPN and CDR2 SVGIG (reference sequence). The CDR3 DNA, read in part, is TGTGCCTGGAGCCCAAGACTCGGGGGGTTCACAGATACG. Protein sequence: CAWSPRLGGFTDT. The entire CDR3 protein is CAWSPRLGGFTDTQYF.

This clone was found many times. The CDR3 end falls 3 residues outside the read, so it is completed with the germline J gene. This chain links TRBV6-1 with TRBJ1-5; 10 bases align to TRBD1. Trimming at V came to 4 bases and at J to 1 base, leaving 1 base not matched to a gene. The CDR3 runs 15 residues. The germline V gene encodes CDR1 MNHNS and CDR2 SASEGT. The CDR3 protein is CASSGDRGSNQPQHF. The CDR3 DNA, read in part, is TGTGCCAGCAGTGGGGACAGGGGCAGCAATCAGCCC.

This clone was detected a few times. The CDR3 end is not reached by the read, which stops 3 residues before it; the germline J gene fills it in. V is TRBV11-2 and J is TRBJ1-4; TRBD1 matches 11 bases. This CDR3 has 15 residues. Looked up from germline, CDR1 is SGHAT and CDR2 is FQNNGV. V was pared by 4 bases and J by 7 bases, with 5 bases of the junction left unmatched. CDR3 DNA, as far as it was read: TGTGCCAGCAGCTCCGGGACAGGGGGAGGTGAAAAA. Encoded protein: CASSSGTGGGEK. The entire CDR3 is CASSSGTGGGEKLFF.

The table lists this clone with many counts. The observed sequence ends 3 residues before the CDR3 terminus, with the missing tail filled in from the germline J gene. The V and J genes are TRBV12-3 or TRBV12-4 and TRBJ1-2; 8 bases are shared with TRBD1. The CDR3 consists of 14 residues. Germline trimming cut 7 bases from V and 2 bases from J; bases unmatched to any gene: 6. The CDR3 DNA, read in part, is TGTGCCAGCACCTCGACAGGGGACAACTATGGC. Its translation: CASTSTGDNYG. The whole CDR3 protein reads CASTSTGDNYGYTF.

Only a few counts were recorded for this clone. The CDR3 end is not reached by the read, which stops 3 residues before it; the germline J gene fills it in. The chain links TRBV7-3 to TRBJ2-2; 8 positions match TRBD1. Per the germline V gene, CDR1 is SGHTA and CDR2 is FQGTGA. This CDR3 comprises 15 residues. The CDR3 sequence: CASSLNQGADSPLFF. CDR3 DNA, as far as it was read: TGTGCCAGCAGCTTAAATCAGGGGGCGGATTCACCG.

This clone was counted many times. Incomplete CDR3 DNA: TGTGCCTGGAGCAACAGGGGGGACCAGCCC. Its protein product is CAWSNRGDQP. The full CDR3 is CAWSNRGDQPQHF. The V gene is TRBV30, the J gene TRBJ1-5; 8 nucleotides line up with TRBD1. Read data end 3 residues before the CDR3 end; the end is taken from the germline J gene. Germline V lookup: CDR1 GTSNPN, CDR2 SVGIG (reference sequence). V was pared by 3 bases and J by 7 bases, with 5 bases of the junction left unmatched. This CDR3 comprises 13 residues.

There are many counts of this clone. Incomplete CDR3 DNA: TGCGCCAGCAGCGCATCCGGGACAGCTATAAACACTGAA. It is translated as CASSASGTAINTE. The whole CDR3 region reads CASSASGTAINTEAFF. The chain combines TRBV5-1 with TRBJ1-1; 7 positions agree with TRBD1. Coverage ceases 3 residues before the CDR3 finishes, and the germline J gene fills in the end. This CDR3 is 16 amino acids long. CDR1 is SGHRS, CDR2 YFSETQ, per germline. The V segment lost 4 bases and the J segment 2 bases; nucleotides outside the gene matches: 11.

This clone was observed many times. Coverage ceases 3 residues before the CDR3 finishes, and the germline J gene fills in the end. This chain uses TRBV20-1 with TRBJ2-3; a possible D gene is TRBD2 (6 bases). CDR3 length: 17 amino acids. V shed 1 base and J shed 2 bases, with 19 bases lying between them. The germline gives CDR1 DFQATT, CDR2 SNEGSKA (reference sequence). The CDR3 DNA, read in part, is TGCAGTGCTAGAGCCTCGGCTAGCGAGGTACACACAGATACG. As protein: CSARASASEVHTDT. The CDR3 in full is CSARASASEVHTDTQYF.

This clone was picked up many times. From the germline J gene comes the end of the CDR3, since the read stops 3 residues before it. V and J are TRBV18 and TRBJ1-4, with D perhaps matching TRBD1 (5 bases). The V and J ends lost 6 bases and 5 bases respectively, with 10 bases between them. This CDR3 spans 13 amino acids. Per the germline V gene, CDR1 is KGHSH and CDR2 is LQKENI. The DNA read from the CDR3 is TGTGCCAGCTCCCGACAGACGAATGAAAAA. Translation gives CASSRQTNEK. The entire CDR3 sequence reads CASSRQTNEKLFF.

This clone has a count of ten or more. The DNA ends 3 residues before the CDR3 does, and the rest of the CDR3 is filled in from the germline J gene. The chain joins TRBV20-1 to TRBJ2-3; 10 positions match TRBD2. Germline V gives CDR1 DFQATT, CDR2 SNEGSKA (reference sequence). The CDR3 length is 14 residues. V lost 5 bases, J lost 2 bases, and 4 bases stayed unmatched. The CDR3 loop reads CSALSGGNTDTQYF. The DNA read from the CDR3 is TGCAGTGCTCTTAGCGGGGGGAACACAGATACG.

This clone has at least ten counts. The read halts 3 residues ahead of the CDR3 end, with the missing end drawn from the germline J gene. The chain is built from TRBV19 and TRBJ1-2; 8 bases are shared with TRBD1. With 7 bases clipped from V and 4 bases from J, the junction kept 8 bases outside the gene matches. CDR1 is LNHDA, CDR2 SQIVND, per germline (reference sequence). The CDR3 covers 14 residues. The CDR3 sequence: CASTKQGDFYGYTF. CDR3 bases read: TGTGCCAGTACTAAACAGGGGGATTTCTATGGC.

Only a few counts were recorded for this clone. The CDR3 end falls 3 residues outside the read, so it is completed with the germline J gene. The J gene is TRBJ2-7, the V gene TRBV19; the match to TRBD1 covers 9 bases. The junction had 17 bases not matched to a gene; V was cut back by 6 bases and J by 5 bases. CDR3 size: 17 residues. Per the germline V gene, CDR1 is LNHDA and CDR2 is SQIVND (reference sequence). The CDR3 bases that were read are TGTGCCAGTAGGAATCTCGCTGCGGGACAGGGAAGGGACGAG. Translating it yields CASRNLAAGQGRDE. The full CDR3 is CASRNLAAGQGRDEQYF.

This clone was seen ten or more times. The DNA ends 3 residues before the CDR3 does, and the rest of the CDR3 is filled in from the germline J gene. The J gene is TRBJ2-2, the V gene TRBV19; TRBD2 matches at 10 bases. The CDR3 totals 16 residues. Germline values: CDR1 LNHDA, CDR2 SQIVND (reference sequence). V shed 7 bases, J shed 0 bases, and the junction held 5 bases outside the gene matches. CDR3 sequence reads: CASISGGETNTGELFF. CDR3 bases read: TGTGCCAGTATAAGCGGGGGGGAGACGAACACCGGGGAG.

In its sample, this clone was seen many times. The CDR3 sequence is CSVESVGGVNEQYF. Partial CDR3 DNA: TGCAGCGTTGAGAGTGTTGGCGGGGTTAACGAG. The chain recombines TRBV29-1 with TRBJ2-7; tentatively, D is TRBD2 (6 bases). Read coverage stops 3 residues before the CDR3 terminus; the germline J gene supplies the remainder. Per the germline V gene, CDR1 is SQVTM and CDR2 is ANQGSEA. The CDR3 consists of 14 residues. The V end lost 3 bases, the J end lost 5 bases, and 17 bases lay between the germline ends.

This clone was seen repeatedly, ten times or more. The CDR3 end falls 3 residues outside the read, so it is completed with the germline J gene. This chain joins TRBV20-1 and TRBJ2-3; TRBD2 matches at 10 bases. The CDR3 totals 16 residues. Germline lookup yields CDR1 DFQATT and CDR2 SNEGSKA (reference sequence). The CDR3 sequence is CSSLSGAGGLGETQYF. The sequenced CDR3 bases are TGCAGCTCCCTATCTGGAGCGGGGGGGCTAGGGGAGACG.

There are a few counts of this clone. The CDR3 end lies 3 residues beyond the end of the read and is filled in from the germline J gene. V gene TRBV11-2 combines with J gene TRBJ1-5; the D is unclear. Germline assignment: CDR1 SGHAT and CDR2 FQNNGV. The CDR3 sequence is 12 residues long. Trimming shortened V by 5 bases and J by 2 bases, and 4 bases separated the two germline ends. The CDR3 region is CASSIGNQPQHF. The DNA read from the CDR3 is TGTGCCAGCAGCATCGGCAATCAGCCC. Drawing the rest from reference TRBV11-2 and TRBJ1-5, the complete variable domain is EAGVAQSPRYKIIEKRQSVAFWCNPISGHATLYWYQQILGQGPKLLIQFQNNGVVDDSQLPKDRFSAERLKGVDSTLKIQPAKLEDSAVYLCASSIGNQPQHFGDGTRLSIL.

This clone was detected many times. The read terminates 3 residues before the CDR3 end, so the remaining end is supplied by the germline J gene. The V and J genes are TRBV23-1 and TRBJ1-1; D not certain. TRBV23-1 is marked as an open reading frame, function uncertain. CDR3 length: 11 amino acids. The DNA read from the CDR3 is TGCGCCAGCAGTCAATCCCCTAGA. This translates into CASSQSPR. The entire CDR3 sequence reads CASSQSPRAFF.

Concerning this clone: The read comes to an end 3 residues before the CDR3 does, leaving the germline J gene to fill in the end. This chain connects TRBV5-6 to TRBJ1-2; 8 bases map to TRBD1. This CDR3 is 15 amino acids long. Germline CDR1 reads SGHDT; CDR2 reads YYEEEE. CDR3 bases read: TGTGCCAGCAGCTTAAAGGACAGGGTAGGCCTCCTC. Its protein product is CASSLKDRVGLL. The full CDR3 protein is CASSLKDRVGLLYTF. Variable domain in full (rest from reference TRBV5-6 and TRBJ1-2): DAGVTQSPTHLIKTRGQQVTLRCSPKSGHDTVSWYQQALGQGPQFIFQYYEEEERQRGNFPDRFSGHQFPNYSSELNVNALLLGDSALYLCASSLKDRVGLLYTFGSGTRLTVV.

At least ten counts were recorded for this clone. The read stops 3 residues short of the end of the CDR3; the missing end is completed from the germline J gene. J is TRBJ2-3 and V is TRBV29-1; D may be TRBD2 (5 bases). V was shortened by 2 bases and J by 6 bases, with 12 bases between the two germline ends. CDR1 is SQVTM and CDR2 is ANQGSEA in the germline V gene. The CDR3 loop spans 13 amino acids. CDR3 in amino acids: CSVERGWVDTQYF. The sequenced CDR3 bases are TGCAGCGTTGAAAGAGGGTGGGTGGATACG.